This TCR beta chain stems from a study of cytomegalovirus exposure and HLA in healthy donors. This PCR relied on a set of 60 Vbeta primers and 13 Jbeta primers. Sequencing used immunoSEQ multiplex PCR; TCRdb keeps in-frame clones, though not all of them. The table shows hundreds of thousands of clones, with roughly four fifths occurring only once. General study findings and limits: The sole available immune exposure information was CMV serostatus. The study put some 150 TCR beta chains on its list as cytomegalovirus-associated. Specificity of a few CMV-associated chains for CMV antigens was verified in vitro.

This clone has just one count. Its antigen is not known. The CDR3 is 15 residues long. V lost 4 bases, J lost 3 bases, and 7 bases stayed unmatched. Germline-derived CDR1 and CDR2 are SGDLS and YYNGEE. The chain couples TRBV9 to TRBJ2-7; TRBD2 agrees at 10 bases. The sequence was obtained from a woman aged 35 to 49 in good health and CMV-seronegative. Sequenced: PBMCs. The CDR3 reads CASSPIAGGIYEQYF. Here the CDR3 DNA reads TGTGCCAGCAGCCCAATAGCGGGGGGAATCTACGAGCAGTACTTC. The full variable domain, rest sourced from reference TRBV9 and TRBJ2-7, is DSGVTQTPKHLITATGQRVTLRCSPRSGDLSVYWYQQSLDQGLQFLIQYYNGEERAKGNILERFSAQQFPDLHSELNLSSLELGDSALYFCASSPIAGGIYEQYFGPGTRLTVT.